A selection of T cell receptor beta chains follows, all from one sample in a study of blood T cell repertoires in COVID-19. Sequenced by immunoSEQ multiplex PCR; TCRdb stores in-frame clones only, minus some. The sample shows 200,000 to 250,000 clones, 87% of them seen only once. The sequenced sample consisted of PBMCs or T cells enriched from blood (not recorded which). The source of these receptors is a man younger than 45 who had recovered from COVID-19. Both conserved end residues are part of each CDR3. D genes are given only for firm matches. The size of a clone is reported for some rows only, either as once, few or many, or as a class for expanded clones.

J,V,D,size,DNA,CDR3
TRBJ1-2,TRBV28,TRBD1,.,TGTGCCAGCAGCTTACAGGGGGCGCGGGGCTACACCTTC,CASSLQGARGYTF
TRBJ1-2,TRBV19,.,.,TGTGCCAGTACTAAACAGGGAAATGGCTACACCTTC,CASTKQGNGYTF
TRBJ2-7,TRBV5-4,.,.,TGTGCCAGCAGCTTGGGAGGGGGGGGGAACCCCTACGAGCAGTACTTC,CASSLGGGGNPYEQYF
TRBJ2-1,TRBV20-1,TRBD2,.,TGCAGTGCTAGTAAGGCGAGCGGGAGTTGGAGTGAGCAGTTCTTC,CSASKASGSWSEQFF
TRBJ1-1,TRBV7-9,.,.,TGTGCCAGCCAGGGGACCCGGCGGGCGGTCACTGAAGCTTTCTTT,CASQGTRRAVTEAFF
TRBJ1-5,TRBV3-1/TRBV3-2,.,.,TGTGCCAGCAGGCGCCGACAGCCCCAGCATTTT,CASRRRQPQHF
TRBJ2-7,TRBV28,.,once,TGTGCCAGCAGTAGACTGGGTTTCGACGAGCAGTACTTC,CASSRLGFDEQYF
TRBJ1-2,TRBV6-5,TRBD1,few,TGTGCCAGCAGTTACGCTAACAGGGGAGCAGGCTATGGCTACACCTTC,CASSYANRGAGYGYTF
TRBJ2-2,TRBV19,TRBD1,.,TGTGCCAGTGACAATACAGGGGATATCGGGGAGCTGTTTTTT,CASDNTGDIGELFF
TRBJ2-3,TRBV6-9,.,many,TGTGCCAGCAGTTATCCGGGAGGCACAGATACGCAGTATTTT,CASSYPGGTDTQYF
TRBJ1-2,TRBV30,.,.,TGTGCCTGGAGTTTGACTACCTTAACAGGGTCCGGTGGCTACACCTTC,CAWSLTTLTGSGGYTF
TRBJ2-1,TRBV28,TRBD1,.,TGTGCCAGCAGCCGCGGGACAGGGGGCGCAAATGAGCAGTTCTTC,CASSRGTGGANEQFF
TRBJ2-6,TRBV6-6,.,.,TGTGCCAGCACTTACTCAAATATTGGGGCCAACGTCCTGACTTTC,CASTYSNIGANVLTF
TRBJ1-1,TRBV18,.,.,TGTGCCAGCTCACCTGAGGTAGGCACTGAAGCTTTCTTT,CASSPEVGTEAFF
TRBJ2-7,TRBV10-1,TRBD1,once,TGCGCCAGCACCCCCGGGACAGGGGTTTACGAGCAGTACTTC,CASTPGTGVYEQYF
TRBJ1-5,TRBV7-2,.,.,TGTGCCAGCAGCTTTTTACAAGATCAGCCCCAGCATTTT,CASSFLQDQPQHF
TRBJ2-5,TRBV30,TRBD2,.,TGTGCCTGGAGCGGGGGGGCCTCAGAGACCCAGTACTTC,CAWSGGASETQYF
TRBJ2-7,TRBV7-2,TRBD2,.,TGTGCCAGCAGCTTGACTAGCGGGAGCTACGAGCAGTACTTC,CASSLTSGSYEQYF
TRBJ1-2,TRBV11-1,.,.,TGTGCCAGCAGCTTCGATCCTGACGGGAGTGGGGGCTACACCTTC,CASSFDPDGSGGYTF
TRBJ2-7,TRBV2,TRBD2,.,TGTGCCAGCAGGCCGGGACTAGCGGACTACGAGCAGTACTTC,CASRPGLADYEQYF
TRBJ1-5,TRBV6-5,.,.,TGTGCCAGCAGTTATGCAGGCAGGCAGCCCCAGCATTTT,CASSYAGRQPQHF
TRBJ1-5,TRBV6-2/TRBV6-3,.,.,TGTGCCAGCAGTTACCACGACAGGTACAATCAGCCCCAGCATTTT,CASSYHDRYNQPQHF
TRBJ2-7,TRBV28,TRBD1,.,TGTGCCAGCAGTGCTTCCGGGACAGGGGGCGACGAGCAGTACTTC,CASSASGTGGDEQYF
TRBJ2-1,TRBV10-1,.,.,TGCGCCAGCAGTGCCGCTAGCAGCAATGAGCAGTTCTTC,CASSAASSNEQFF
TRBJ2-7,TRBV27,.,.,TGTGCCAGCAGTCCATCGGGTTTCCCATCGGGGTCCTACGAGCAGTACTTC,CASSPSGFPSGSYEQYF
TRBJ1-2,TRBV5-6,TRBD1,.,TGTGCCAGCAGCTTGAGACAGGGGGGCTATGGCTACACCTTC,CASSLRQGGYGYTF
TRBJ2-1,TRBV18,TRBD2,.,TGTGCCAGCACGAGCGGGAGTTGGGTCAATGAGCAGTTCTTC,CASTSGSWVNEQFF
TRBJ1-6,TRBV27,.,.,TGTGCCAGCAGTTTATGGCTTCGGGGTCCCGTCCATTCACCCCTCCACTTT,CASSLWLRGPVHSPLHF
TRBJ2-3,TRBV11-1,TRBD2,.,TGTGCCAGCAGCCTTCAGGTAGCGGGGCAGGATACGCAGTATTTT,CASSLQVAGQDTQYF
TRBJ2-5,TRBV5-4,TRBD2,.,TGTGCCAGCAGTACTAGCGGGGGGGAGACCCAGTACTTC,CASSTSGGETQYF
TRBJ2-3,TRBV5-6,.,.,TGTGCCAGCAGCGCTTTAGACACAGATACGCAGTATTTT,CASSALDTDTQYF
TRBJ1-1,TRBV19,.,.,TGTGCCAGTAGTATGGGGGCTGTTGAAGCTTTCTTT,CASSMGAVEAFF
TRBJ1-5,TRBV16,TRBD1,once,TGTGCCAGCAGCCAATCGGTCGACAGGGACAATCAGCCCCAGCATTTT,CASSQSVDRDNQPQHF
TRBJ1-2,TRBV2,.,.,TGTGCCAGCAGTGGAGGACACTCCAGAGGCAACTATGGCTACACCTTC,CASSGGHSRGNYGYTF
TRBJ2-7,TRBV11-2,.,.,TGTGCCAGCAGCGGAACTAGTCTCGACGAGCAGTACTTC,CASSGTSLDEQYF
TRBJ2-1,TRBV10-1,TRBD1,.,TGCGCCAGCAGCCCCCCCGGGACAGAGTACAATGAGCAGTTCTTC,CASSPPGTEYNEQFF
TRBJ1-6,TRBV6-2/TRBV6-3,.,.,TGTGCCAGCAGCACCTTAAGAACAGGGAACAATTCACCCCTCCACTTT,CASSTLRTGNNSPLHF
TRBJ1-1,TRBV5-6,.,.,TGTGCCAGCAGCCAGACTTTTGTCACTGAAGCTTTCTTT,CASSQTFVTEAFF
TRBJ2-7,TRBV6-5,TRBD2,once,TGTGCCAGCACAGGCGGCGGGAGCTTCTACGAGCAGTACTTC,CASTGGGSFYEQYF
TRBJ2-5,TRBV16,TRBD2,.,TGTGCCAGCAGCGAGGGACTAGTCCGTGAGACCCAGTACTTC,CASSEGLVRETQYF
TRBJ1-2,TRBV12-3/TRBV12-4,.,.,TGTGCCAGCACCCCAGGAGGCGTGGTCACCTACACCTTC,CASTPGGVVTYTF